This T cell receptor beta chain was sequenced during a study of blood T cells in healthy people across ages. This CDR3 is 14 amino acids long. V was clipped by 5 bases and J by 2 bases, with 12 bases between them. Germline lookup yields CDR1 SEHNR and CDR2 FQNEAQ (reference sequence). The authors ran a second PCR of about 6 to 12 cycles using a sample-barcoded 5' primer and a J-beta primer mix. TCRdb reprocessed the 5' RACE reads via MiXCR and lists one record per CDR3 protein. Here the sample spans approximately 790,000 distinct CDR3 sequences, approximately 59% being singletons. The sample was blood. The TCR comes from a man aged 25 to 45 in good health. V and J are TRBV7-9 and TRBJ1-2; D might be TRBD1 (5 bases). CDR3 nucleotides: TGTGCCAGCAGCCGGGACGGAAACAACTATGGCTACACCTTC. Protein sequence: CASSRDGNNYGYTF.